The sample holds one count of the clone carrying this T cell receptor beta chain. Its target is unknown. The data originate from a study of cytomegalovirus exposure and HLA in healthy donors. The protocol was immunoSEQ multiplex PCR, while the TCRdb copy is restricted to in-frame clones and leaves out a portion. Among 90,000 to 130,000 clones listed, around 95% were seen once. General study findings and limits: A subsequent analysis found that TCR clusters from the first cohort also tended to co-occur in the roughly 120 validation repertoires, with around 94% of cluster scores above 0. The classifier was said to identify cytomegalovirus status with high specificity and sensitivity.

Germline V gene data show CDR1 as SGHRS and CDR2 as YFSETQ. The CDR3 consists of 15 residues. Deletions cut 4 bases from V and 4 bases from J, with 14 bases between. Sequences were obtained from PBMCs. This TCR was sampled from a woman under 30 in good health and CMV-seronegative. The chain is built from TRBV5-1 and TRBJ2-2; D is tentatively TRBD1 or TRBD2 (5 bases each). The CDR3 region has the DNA TGCGCCAGCAGCGTGGGGCTAGCACCCACCGGGGAGCTGTTTTTT. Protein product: CASSVGLAPTGELFF.